This T cell receptor beta chain was recovered during a study of blood T cells in healthy people across ages (dated by TCRdb to about 2015). Study-wide context: Template switching captured roughly one uniquely barcoded TCR beta cDNA molecule per two T cells in model experiments. To avoid experimental bias, donors of different ages were distributed randomly across sequencing lanes. The donors were split into four age groups: young (average around 17 years), middle-aged (roughly 42), aged (approximately 59) and long-lived (under 90). To track age-related changes in TCR beta repertoire diversity, the study relied on deep sequencing normalized with unique cDNA molecular identifiers. Using the same blood draw, the study looked at two additional independent replicas of 1 million unique cDNA reads for two donors, one aged 18 to 30 and the other aged 80 or older.

CDR1 and CDR2 are read off the germline V gene as SGHAT and FQNNGV. V and J are truncated by 0 bases and 5 bases respectively, leaving an intervening sequence of 18 bases. Including the terminal cysteine and phenylalanine, the CDR3 comprises 17 residues. The read is trimmed to its CDR3 DNA, 51 bases read in frame from base 1. Paper-wide results and their limitations: Because profiling used bulk unsorted PBMCs, naive and antigen-experienced compartments could not be compared conclusively. Observed TCR beta diversity correlated strongly with the percentage of naive T cells measured by flow cytometry. Compared with the aged group, more naive CD4+ T cells, fewer expanded clones and increased TCR diversity were shown by the long-lived group, suggesting age selection. As age increased, observed TCR beta diversity per million T cells dropped in a roughly linear way, and a significant reduction was already evident by age 40. Total diversity estimates from one million sequenced T cells were considered lower bounds and underestimates. Because the CMV infection status of the donors was unknown, age-related changes in expanded clonotypes may potentially have been confounded.

Of note for this clonotype: Its antigen is still unknown. No per-base quality is available; no much larger clone lies one base away.

The method was 5' RACE. Instrument used: Illumina HiSeq 2500. The second PCR ran for about 6 to 12 cycles and used a J-beta primer mix along with a sample-barcoded 5' primer. A unique molecular identifier was introduced onto each TCR beta cDNA molecule by a template-switch 5' adaptor carrying 12 random nucleotides. Each sample yielded at least 3 million CDR3-containing paired-end reads. All of the RNA was converted into first-strand cDNA using the Mint cDNA synthesis kit, with a TRBC-specific oligonucleotide serving as the primer. Following uracil-DNA glycosylase treatment, a first 18-cycle PCR with universal primers M1SS and BC2_uni_R was performed on all cDNA. For the original study's pipeline: Normalization of each sample was performed by random selection of 1 million high-quality reads, each carrying a distinct molecular identifier. Instead of being binned into consensus sequences, reads that shared molecular identifiers were thrown out. MiTCR, set to a Q25 quality threshold and the strictest error-elimination algorithm, was used for CDR3 identification, clonotype clustering and error correction. A nonparametric unseen species model with Euler transformation was used to estimate lower-bound total TCR beta diversity. The public reads were reprocessed in TCRdb via fastp at Q25 and MiXCR, keeping in-frame beta chains. Identical CDR3 protein sequences are pooled into one entry, listed with their most common genes and DNA. It is TCRdb's table, rather than the study itself, that gives the V and J calls and clone size. The sample has about 1.4 million distinct CDR3 sequences on record, roughly 59% of them singletons. The ten largest account for roughly 6.3% of the sample.

Donors were 40 or so systemically healthy Caucasian individuals from Russia aged roughly 6 to 100 years. Roughly 11 milliliters of peripheral blood were drawn from each donor into EDTA-treated Vacutainer tubes. Ficoll-Paque density-gradient centrifugation was used to isolate PBMCs, with at least 6.5 million obtained per sample. Trizol reagent was used to extract total RNA from PBMCs, with at least 6 micrograms per sample. The percentages of naive CD45RAhigh/CD27high T cells were determined by flow cytometry on a PBMC aliquot from every donor. The clonotype originates from a young man in good health. Sequencing input: blood. The rearranged segments are TRBV11-2 and TRBJ2-3; possibly the D gene is TRBD1, per 6 matching bases. Here the CDR3 is given as CASSLDLTGYSQDTQYF. The nucleotide sequence is given as TGTGCCAGCAGCTTAGATCTAACAGGGTATTCTCAAGATACGCAGTATTTT.